A single sample gave rise to the 30 T cell receptor beta chains below, sequenced in a study of cytomegalovirus exposure and HLA in healthy donors. PCR involved 60 Vbeta and 13 Jbeta primers. Data came from immunoSEQ multiplex PCR; TCRdb stores just in-frame clones and leaves some out. The table has approximately 160,000 clones, roughly 80% seen once. The material sequenced was PBMCs. The source of these receptors is a human donor in good health.

The chain links TRBV4-3 to TRBJ2-1; D possibly corresponds to TRBD2 (6 bases). Trimming shortened V by 4 bases and J by 6 bases, and 13 bases separated the two germline ends. This CDR3 comprises 14 residues. Germline assignment: CDR1 LGHNA and CDR2 YSLEER. The CDR3 region has the DNA TGCGCCAGCAGCCGCCCGGGGGACCTCAATGAGCAGTTCTTC. Amino acids: CASSRPGDLNEQFF.

The chain employs TRBV10-3 and TRBJ1-1; no clear D. The CDR3 has 12 amino acids. Trimming left V 4 bases short and J 7 bases short, with 10 bases between. The germline CDR1 and CDR2 sequences are ENHRY and SYGVKD. The CDR3 here is CAISADFSEAFF. The CDR3 bases are TGTGCCATCAGTGCCGACTTCAGTGAAGCTTTCTTT.

This clone was detected once. An end of the junction does not agree with germline; a read error may underlie this. V usage is TRBV4-3 and J usage is TRBJ2-3, with D perhaps TRBD1 (5 bases). The germline V gene has CDR1 LGHNA and CDR2 YSLEER. This CDR3 has 17 amino acids. The CDR3 sequence: CASSQGLAGPPTNTQYF. Written as DNA, the CDR3 is TGCGCCAGCAGCCAAGGTTTGGCAGGGCCCCCCACAAATACGCAGTATTTT.

The CDR3 coding sequence is TGTGCCAGCAGTTTACGGGGAATTAGCACTGAAGCTTTCTTT. This translates into CASSLRGISTEAFF. V and J are TRBV27 and TRBJ1-1; no clear D. Per germline, CDR1 MNHEY and CDR2 SMNVEV (reference sequence). This CDR3 spans 14 amino acids. Trimming took 2 bases from V and 4 from J, leaving 11 bases between them.

This sequence joins TRBV9 and TRBJ2-3; no firm D call. Deletions cut 3 bases from V and 2 bases from J, with 10 bases between. This CDR3 has 14 amino acids. Per the germline V gene, CDR1 is SGDLS and CDR2 is YYNGEE. CDR3 sequence (DNA): TGTGCCAGCAGCGAATTACGGGTCACAGATACGCAGTATTTT. Translating it yields CASSELRVTDTQYF.

The V gene is TRBV5-1, the J gene TRBJ1-2; TRBD1 agrees at 12 bases. This CDR3 is 14 amino acids long. With 3 bases clipped from V and 8 bases from J, the junction kept 5 bases outside the gene matches. Germline CDR1 SGHRS, CDR2 YFSETQ. The CDR3 region is CASSSGQGAEGYTF. CDR3 DNA: TGCGCCAGCAGCTCGGGACAGGGGGCGGAAGGCTACACCTTC.

V usage is TRBV6-1 and J usage is TRBJ2-5, with 7 bases aligning to TRBD2. Near its end, the DNA agrees better with TRBJ2-7, so the J call may be wrong. Germline V gene lookup returns CDR1 MNHNS and CDR2 SASEGT. The length of the CDR3 is 13 residues. As DNA, the CDR3 is TGTGCCAGCAGACCCGGGGAGGGCTACGAGCAGTACTTC. Residues: CASRPGEGYEQYF.

V usage is TRBV11-3 and J usage is TRBJ1-2; 8 bases agree with TRBD1. The CDR3 contains 13 residues. CDR1 and CDR2 (germline): SGHNT, YENEEA. With V trimmed by 1 base and J by 8 bases, 3 bases remained unmatched. The CDR3 nucleotides read TGTGCCAGCAGCTTAGCAGGGGGCCGGGGCTACACCTTC. It encodes CASSLAGGRGYTF.

This chain connects TRBV5-8 to TRBJ1-5; D uncertain. Trimming took 1 base from V and 6 from J, leaving 26 bases between them. The CDR3 has 19 amino acids. Germline V CDR1 and CDR2: SGHTS, YDEGEE. The CDR3 DNA sequence: TGTGCCAGCAGCTTGTTGCTCTCTGAGGGAGGAGCGCTCAGTCAGCCCCAGCATTTT. Its translation: CASSLLLSEGGALSQPQHF.

The chain couples TRBV6-5 to TRBJ1-2; 8 bases are a match to TRBD1. Looked up from germline, CDR1 is MNHEY and CDR2 is SVGAGI. This CDR3 region has 15 residues. J lost 2 bases, V lost 6 bases, and 8 bases had no gene match. In nucleotides, the CDR3 is TGTGCCAGCAGCCAGAACGGACAGGGAAACTATGGCTACACCTTC. It is translated as CASSQNGQGNYGYTF.

This chain uses TRBV2 with TRBJ2-1, with TRBD2 matching over 7 bases. This CDR3 comprises 16 residues. V lost 1 base to trimming and J lost 4 bases; unmatched junction nucleotides: 7. The germline CDR1 and CDR2 sequences are SNHLY and FYNNEI. CDR3 coding DNA: TGTGCCAGCAGTGAAGGACAAAGGACTAGGTACAATGAGCAGTTCTTC. Its protein product is CASSEGQRTRYNEQFF.

The chain recombines TRBV7-2 with TRBJ2-1; TRBD1 matches 8 bases. The CDR3 sequence is 15 residues long. V was clipped by 5 bases and J by 6 bases; unmatched bases: 9. The germline CDR1 and CDR2 sequences are SGHTA and FQGNSA. CDR3 amino acids: CASSPEDRVGNEQFF. CDR3 nucleotides: TGTGCCAGCAGCCCGGAGGACAGGGTCGGCAATGAGCAGTTCTTC.

In this sample, this clone turned up once. CDR3 DNA sequence: TGCAGCGTCGACCCAGCGGGGGGGCGGAGGGGTGAGCAGTTCTTC. As protein: CSVDPAGGRRGEQFF. The V call is TRBV29-1, the J call TRBJ2-1; 10 bases agree with TRBD2. CDR1 and CDR2 (germline): SQVTM, ANQGSEA. This CDR3 spans 15 amino acids. With 6 bases clipped from V and 9 bases from J, the junction kept 14 bases outside the gene matches.

The chain is built from TRBV19 and TRBJ2-6, with D hard to call. The CDR3 loop spans 13 amino acids. Germline lookup yields CDR1 LNHDA and CDR2 SQIVND (reference sequence). V was trimmed by 10 bases and J by 4 bases, leaving 11 bases between them. The CDR3 nucleotides are TGTGCCACCACCGGTTGGGGGGCCAACGTCCTGACTTTC. Its translation: CATTGWGANVLTF.

This chain connects TRBV9 to TRBJ2-7; 7 bases fit TRBD2. Germline CDR1 SGDLS, CDR2 YYNGEE. V dropped 4 bases and J dropped 2; count of bases not matched to a gene: 9. The CDR3 is 15 residues long. The CDR3 DNA follows: TGTGCCAGCAGCCCCGGGGGGACCCGACCCTACGAGCAGTACTTC. Protein product: CASSPGGTRPYEQYF. The complete variable domain, with remaining parts taken from reference TRBV9 and TRBJ2-7, reads DSGVTQTPKHLITATGQRVTLRCSPRSGDLSVYWYQQSLDQGLQFLIQYYNGEERAKGNILERFSAQQFPDLHSELNLSSLELGDSALYFCASSPGGTRPYEQYFGPGTRLTVT.

The chain is built from TRBV9 and TRBJ1-4, with D maybe TRBD1 (5 bases). Trimming pared 5 bases from V and 5 bases from J, leaving 22 bases between. Germline V CDR1 and CDR2: SGDLS, YYNGEE. The CDR3 consists of 17 residues. The CDR3: CASRESGGGQKNEKLFF. Here the CDR3 DNA reads TGTGCCAGCAGGGAATCCGGGGGTGGGCAGAAAAATGAAAAACTGTTTTTT.

This chain uses TRBV6-5 with TRBJ2-5, with TRBD2 matching over 8 bases. V lost 5 bases and J lost 4; bases outside the gene matches: 9. CDR1 is MNHEY and CDR2 is SVGAGI in the germline V gene. This CDR3 region has 15 residues. Here the CDR3 DNA reads TGTGCCAGCAGTCACTGGCGGGGGGCTTTAGAGACCCAGTACTTC. Encoded protein: CASSHWRGALETQYF.

This chain uses TRBV28 with TRBJ1-1, with 8 bases aligning to TRBD1. J was trimmed by 3 bases and V by 3 bases; bases with no gene match: 3. Germline-derived CDR1 and CDR2 are MDHEN and SYDVKM. This CDR3 contains 14 residues. In DNA, the CDR3 is TGTGCCAGCAGTTTGCAGGGGGCGGACACTGAAGCTTTCTTT. This codes for CASSLQGADTEAFF.

This clone was counted between two and nine times. V usage is TRBV5-4 and J usage is TRBJ1-1; TRBD1 agrees at 10 bases. Germline loops: CDR1 SGHNT, CDR2 YYREEE (reference sequence). The CDR3 covers 15 residues. V shed 3 bases, J shed 3 bases, and the junction held 5 bases outside the gene matches. CDR3 bases: TGTGCCAGCAGCTCGTGGACAGGGGGGGACACTGAAGCTTTCTTT. The encoded protein is CASSSWTGGDTEAFF.

CDR3 sequence: CASRTVTKTTDTQYF. CDR3 nucleotide sequence: TGTGCCAGCAGAACGGTCACGAAGACTACAGATACGCAGTATTTT. This chain links TRBV9 with TRBJ2-3; D ambiguous. V was shortened by 5 bases and J by 3 bases, with 16 bases between the two germline ends. The CDR3 runs to 15 residues. Germline-derived CDR1 and CDR2 are SGDLS and YYNGEE.

The chain couples TRBV5-6 to TRBJ2-3, with 9 bases that match TRBD1. Germline CDR1 reads SGHDT; CDR2 reads YYEEEE. The CDR3 runs to 16 residues. The V gene end was trimmed by 1 base and the J gene end by 5 bases; junction bases not matched to a gene: 8. This chain's CDR3 is CASSLTGTGFKDTQYF. The CDR3 coding sequence is TGTGCCAGCAGCTTGACCGGGACAGGGTTTAAAGATACGCAGTATTTT.

The rearrangement links TRBV7-6 to TRBJ1-5, with 7 bases fitting TRBD1. CDR1 and CDR2 from the germline V gene are SGHVS and FNYEAQ. V gave up 1 base and J gave up 6 bases; unmatched junction bases: 9. This CDR3 is built from 16 residues. The CDR3 sequence: CASSLGQGTPFQPQHF. DNA for the CDR3: TGTGCCAGCAGCTTAGGACAGGGAACGCCATTTCAGCCCCAGCATTTT.

The chain is built from TRBV13 and TRBJ2-5; 8 bases agree with TRBD1. V dropped 4 bases and J dropped 4; count of bases not matched to a gene: 5. This CDR3 spans 14 amino acids. The germline V gene encodes CDR1 PRHDT and CDR2 FYEKMQ (reference sequence). CDR3 loop: CASSSDRARETQYF. As DNA, the CDR3 is TGTGCCAGCAGCTCGGACAGGGCTCGAGAGACCCAGTACTTC. The variable domain in full, with the rest retrieved from reference TRBV13 and TRBJ2-5, is AAGVIQSPRHLIKEKRETATLKCYPIPRHDTVYWYQQGPGQDPQFLISFYEKMQSDKGSIPDRFSAQQFSDYHSELNMSSLELGDSALYFCASSSDRARETQYFGPGTRLLVL.

This clone appeared a single time. The chain combines TRBV2 with TRBJ1-1, with TRBD1 matching over 7 bases. Germline-derived CDR1 and CDR2 are SNHLY and FYNNEI. The CDR3 is 17 residues long. Unmatched junction bases numbered 10, after V lost 1 base and J lost 2 bases. As DNA, the CDR3 is TGTGCCAGCAGTGAAGATCGTGGAGGGGGCATCAACACTGAAGCTTTCTTT. Its translation: CASSEDRGGGINTEAFF.

In nucleotides, the CDR3 is TGTGCCAGCAAATCTGGAGTATTCTCCTACGAGCAGTACTTC. This sequence encodes CASKSGVFSYEQYF. This chain connects TRBV6-5 to TRBJ2-5; D is undetermined. The better agreement between TRBJ2-7 and the DNA end casts doubt on the J call. Germline CDR1 and CDR2: MNHEY and SVGAGI. CDR3 length equals 14 residues.

In its sample, this clone was seen a few times. This chain joins TRBV19 and TRBJ1-1; no clear D gene. CDR1 and CDR2 from the germline V gene are LNHDA and SQIVND (reference sequence). The germline V and J ends were trimmed by 5 bases and 6 bases, with 22 bases remaining between them. The CDR3 has 16 residues. This CDR3 is CASSRRIDGVAPEAFF. In DNA form, the CDR3 reads TGTGCCAGTAGTCGAAGAATTGACGGAGTTGCGCCTGAAGCTTTCTTT.

The V and J genes are TRBV7-3 and TRBJ2-1; 7 bases agree with TRBD1. CDR3 length equals 15 residues. Germline V gene lookup returns CDR1 SGHTA and CDR2 FQGTGA. After removal of 5 bases from V and 0 bases from J, the junction contained 4 bases not matched to a gene. CDR3 bases: TGTGCCAGCAGCCAAAACAGGGGCTCCTACAATGAGCAGTTCTTC. Its translation is CASSQNRGSYNEQFF. Drawing the rest from reference TRBV7-3 and TRBJ2-1, the complete variable domain is GAGVSQTPSNKVTEKGKYVELRCDPISGHTALYWYRQSLGQGPEFLIYFQGTGAADDSGLPNDRFFAVRPEGSVSTLKIQRTERGDSAVYLCASSQNRGSYNEQFFGPGTRLTVL.

The J gene is TRBJ2-6, the V gene TRBV2; D is unresolved. The CDR3 covers 17 residues. The germline CDR1 and CDR2 sequences are SNHLY and FYNNEI. Trimming removed 5 bases from V and 0 bases from J, with 14 bases in between. The CDR3 DNA reads TGTGCCAGCAGTCAGGCAGGTGCCTTCTCTGGGGCCAACGTCCTGACTTTC. It encodes CASSQAGAFSGANVLTF.

This clone was seen a single time. V is TRBV7-2 and J is TRBJ1-1; a weak D match, TRBD1 (5 bases). V was clipped by 1 base and J by 7 bases, with 10 bases between them. The CDR3 totals 13 residues. Looked up from germline, CDR1 is SGHTA and CDR2 is FQGNSA. For the CDR3, the DNA is TGTGCCAGCAGCTTAGGGGGCAAACGTGAAGCTTTCTTT. Protein: CASSLGGKREAFF.

This clone was seen only once. This rearrangement joins TRBV29-1 to TRBJ2-5, with 7 bases identical to TRBD1. Germline V gene lookup returns CDR1 SQVTM and CDR2 ANQGSEA. There are 12 residues in the CDR3. V gave up 8 bases and J gave up 3 bases; unmatched junction bases: 6. The DNA of the CDR3 is TGCAGCCTCTTGGGACAGAAAGAGACCCAGTACTTC. As protein: CSLLGQKETQYF.